The next 20 T cell receptor beta chains were all read from a single sample in a study of blood T cells in healthy people across ages. A second PCR of 7 to 11 cycles used a sample-barcoded 5' primer and a J-beta primer mix. TCRdb used MiXCR to reprocess the 5' RACE reads, holding one entry per CDR3 protein. In the table there are 1.5 million to 2 million distinct CDR3 sequences, about two fifths of which are singletons. The sample consisted of blood. The receptors originated from a human donor in good health.

The chain recombines TRBV20-1 with TRBJ2-1; D unclear. Germline CDR1 is DFQATT and CDR2 is SNEGSKA (reference sequence). The CDR3 is made up of 12 amino acids. Trimming took off 7 bases at V and 4 bases at J, with 11 bases between the two ends. CDR3 coding DNA: TGCAGTGTCCGACACGCGTACAATGAGCAGTTCTTC. This gives the protein CSVRHAYNEQFF.

This rearrangement joins TRBV3-1 to TRBJ2-7; TRBD1 is a possible D gene (5 bases). Germline assignment: CDR1 LGHDT and CDR2 YNNKEL (reference sequence). The V end was cut by 0 bases, the J end by 1 base, with 16 bases between. This CDR3 region has 17 residues. CDR3 region: CASSQDDVTGFSYEQYF. The CDR3 DNA is TGTGCCAGCAGCCAAGATGACGTAACAGGATTTTCCTACGAGCAGTACTTC.

The chain is built from TRBV12-5 and TRBJ1-1; 7 bases line up with TRBD1. The CDR3 is 14 residues long. Unmatched junction bases numbered 10, after V lost 7 bases and J lost 5 bases. Germline V gene data show CDR1 as LGHNT and CDR2 as FRNRAP. CDR3 bases: TGTGCTAGTGCCACTACGACAGGGCGGACTGAAGCTTTCTTT. This sequence encodes CASATTTGRTEAFF.

This clonotype was found a few times. The rearrangement links TRBV6-5 to TRBJ1-2; D gene ambiguous. The CDR3 loop spans 13 amino acids. Trimming took 3 bases from V and 6 from J, leaving 11 bases between them. CDR1 is MNHEY, CDR2 SVGAGI, per germline. Written as DNA, the CDR3 is TGTGCCAGCAGTTATCCGGGTTCGAATGGCTACACCTTC. This sequence encodes CASSYPGSNGYTF.

In its sample, this clonotype was seen a few times. V and J are TRBV6-5 and TRBJ2-7; 8 bases are a match to TRBD1. The CDR3 is 16 amino acids. Germline CDR1 and CDR2: MNHEY and SVGAGI. Germline trimming cut 0 bases from V and 3 bases from J; bases unmatched to any gene: 7. CDR3 DNA: TGTGCCAGCAGTTACTCGACGGGACAGGAGGTCTACGAGCAGTACTTC. Its protein is CASSYSTGQEVYEQYF.

At least ten counts were recorded for this clonotype. The chain has TRBV18 and TRBJ1-1, with D hard to call. V was pared by 6 bases and J by 6 bases, with 17 bases between. CDR1 is KGHSH, CDR2 LQKENI, per germline. The CDR3 loop spans 14 amino acids. The CDR3 protein is CASSAGGAFAEAFF. The CDR3 DNA follows: TGTGCCAGCTCCGCTGGCGGTGCATTTGCTGAAGCTTTCTTT. Variable domain in full (rest from reference TRBV18 and TRBJ1-1): NAGVMQNPRHLVRRRGQEARLRCSPMKGHSHVYWYRQLPEEGLKFMVYLQKENIIDESGMPKERFSAEFPKEGPSILRIQQVVRGDSAAYFCASSAGGAFAEAFFGQGTRLTVV.

The chain carries TRBV2 and TRBJ2-5; a weak D match, TRBD2 (5 bases). Trimming stripped 0 bases from V and 1 base from J, with 9 bases between. CDR1 SNHLY and CDR2 FYNNEI come from the germline V gene. The CDR3 is 15 residues long. The CDR3 nucleotides read TGTGCCAGCAGTGAAGCGCTTCTAGCCCAAGAGACCCAGTACTTC. This encodes CASSEALLAQETQYF.

This clonotype was counted a few times. V is TRBV7-2 and J is TRBJ1-2; D unclear. The CDR3 length is 14 residues. The V gene lost 2 bases and the J gene lost 4 bases, with 11 bases spanning the gap. CDR1 is SGHTA, CDR2 FQGNSA, per germline. The chain's CDR3 is CASSLIWVGYGYTF. The CDR3 coding sequence is TGTGCCAGCAGCTTAATCTGGGTTGGCTATGGCTACACCTTC.

This clonotype was detected only a few times. V and J are TRBV5-1 and TRBJ2-6; 8 bases match TRBD1. Germline CDR1 SGHRS, CDR2 YFSETQ. CDR3 length: 17 amino acids. V shed 4 bases, J shed 0 bases, and the junction held 6 bases outside the gene matches. The CDR3 loop is CASSPQGESSGANVLTF. The CDR3 coding sequence is TGCGCCAGCAGCCCACAGGGGGAGAGCTCTGGGGCCAACGTCCTGACTTTC.

This chain uses TRBV4-3 with TRBJ1-2; the D gene is possibly TRBD1 (6 bases). Germline V gene data show CDR1 as LGHNA and CDR2 as YSLEER. V lost 0 bases and J 5 bases, leaving 22 bases between the germline ends. The CDR3 covers 18 residues. This chain's CDR3 is CASSQDIQARTVTYGYTF. CDR3 sequence (DNA): TGCGCCAGCAGCCAAGATATTCAGGCGAGGACAGTAACTTATGGCTACACCTTC.

The chain is built from TRBV7-2 and TRBJ2-1; 7 positions match TRBD2. Per the germline V gene, CDR1 is SGHTA and CDR2 is FQGNSA. Trimming at V came to 0 bases and at J to 6 bases, leaving 8 bases not matched to a gene. This CDR3 contains 16 residues. CDR3: CASSLAAGRRFNEQFF. CDR3 nucleotides: TGTGCCAGCAGCTTAGCAGCGGGACGTAGATTCAATGAGCAGTTCTTC. Full variable domain (missing parts from reference TRBV7-2 and TRBJ2-1): GAGVSQSPSNKVTEKGKDVELRCDPISGHTALYWYRQSLGQGLEFLIYFQGNSAPDKSGLPSDRFSAERTGGSVSTLTIQRTQQEDSAVYLCASSLAAGRRFNEQFFGPGTRLTVL.

This clonotype was recorded at least ten times. The rearrangement joins TRBV12-3 or TRBV12-4 to TRBJ2-7; D is undetermined. V shed 1 base and J shed 6 bases, with 4 bases lying between them. The CDR3 covers 11 residues. Here the CDR3 reads CASSLVREQYF. In DNA form, the CDR3 reads TGTGCCAGCAGTTTAGTTCGCGAGCAGTACTTC.

In this sample, this clonotype turned up a few times. V and J are TRBV5-1 and TRBJ2-1; a weak D match, TRBD2 (6 bases). Looked up from germline, CDR1 is SGHRS and CDR2 is YFSETQ. The CDR3 sequence is 13 residues long. V lost 4 bases to trimming and J lost 6 bases, with 11 bases between them. This CDR3 is CASSAQTSNEQFF. The CDR3 DNA sequence: TGCGCCAGCAGCGCCCAGACTAGCAATGAGCAGTTCTTC.

CDR3 coding DNA: TGTGCCAGCATCCGGGGCCCCTCCAATGAGCAGTTCTTC. Encoded protein: CASIRGPSNEQFF. The gene calls are TRBV27 and TRBJ2-1; the D call may be TRBD1 or TRBD2 (5 bases each). CDR1 and CDR2 from the germline V gene are MNHEY and SMNVEV (reference sequence). This CDR3 has 13 amino acids. Trimming cost V 7 bases and J 6 bases, with 13 bases left between them.

This chain connects TRBV20-1 to TRBJ1-5; D is undetermined. Germline V gives CDR1 DFQATT, CDR2 SNEGSKA (reference sequence). The CDR3 totals 14 residues. Trimming left V 1 base short and J 4 bases short, with 11 bases between. DNA for the CDR3: TGCAGTGCTAGAGCGGGAGAAGGAAATCAGCCCCAGCATTTT. Protein sequence: CSARAGEGNQPQHF.

This clonotype was detected a few times. The rearrangement joins TRBV5-5 to TRBJ2-7, with D tentatively TRBD1 or TRBD2 (6 bases each). The end of the DNA is better explained by TRBJ2-5, so the J call may be wrong. Germline V gives CDR1 SGHKS, CDR2 YYEKEE (reference sequence). CDR3 size: 15 residues. CDR3 residues: CASSLGIRGLQTQYF. The DNA for the CDR3 is TGTGCCAGCAGCTTGGGAATCAGGGGACTCCAGACCCAGTACTTC.

This chain connects TRBV29-1 to TRBJ2-3; D call uncertain. The length of the CDR3 is 14 residues. Germline CDR1 and CDR2: SQVTM and ANQGSEA. Trimming shortened V by 4 bases and J by 3 bases, and 14 bases separated the two germline ends. The CDR3 protein is CSVVEGFGTDTQYF. Written as DNA, the CDR3 is TGCAGCGTTGTTGAAGGTTTTGGAACAGATACGCAGTATTTT.

The chain has TRBV5-1 and TRBJ1-4; D uncertain. Germline V gives CDR1 SGHRS, CDR2 YFSETQ. CDR3 length equals 14 residues. Trimming removed 5 bases from V and 0 bases from J, with 8 bases in between. This chain's CDR3 is CASRRDSTNEKLFF. CDR3 DNA: TGCGCCAGCAGGCGTGATTCAACTAATGAAAAACTGTTTTTT. Based on the CDR3 plus reference TRBV5-1 and TRBJ1-4, the full variable domain is KAGVTQTPRYLIKTRGQQVTLSCSPISGHRSVSWYQQTPGQGLQFLFEYFSETQRNKGNFPGRFSGRQFSNSRSEMNVSTLELGDSALYLCASRRDSTNEKLFFGSGTQLSVL.

The chain employs TRBV5-1 and TRBJ2-3; 11 bases line up with TRBD2. V lost 0 bases to trimming and J lost 5 bases; unmatched junction nucleotides: 8. Per germline, CDR1 SGHRS and CDR2 YFSETQ. The length of the CDR3 is 17 residues. The CDR3 region is CASSLDGSGGGRDTQYF. The CDR3 DNA follows: TGCGCCAGCAGCTTGGACGGTAGCGGGGGGGGCCGAGATACGCAGTATTTT.

The chain joins TRBV15 to TRBJ2-1; D remains unclear. The V end was cut by 0 bases, the J end by 6 bases, with 9 bases between. The CDR3 has 14 amino acids. CDR1 LNHNV and CDR2 YYDKDF come from the germline V gene (reference sequence). The CDR3 bases are TGTGCCACCAGCAGAGATAACCTTCCCAATGAGCAGTTCTTC. It codes for CATSRDNLPNEQFF.